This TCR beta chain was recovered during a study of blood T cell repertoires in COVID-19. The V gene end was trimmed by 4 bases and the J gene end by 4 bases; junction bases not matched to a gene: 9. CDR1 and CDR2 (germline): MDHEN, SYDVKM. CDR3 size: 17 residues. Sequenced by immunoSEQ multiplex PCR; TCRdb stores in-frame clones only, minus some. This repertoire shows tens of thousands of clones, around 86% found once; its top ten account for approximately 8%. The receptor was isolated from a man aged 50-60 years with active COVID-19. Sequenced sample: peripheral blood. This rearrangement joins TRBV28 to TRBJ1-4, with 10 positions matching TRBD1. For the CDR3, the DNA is TGTGCCAGCAGTTCCGCCACGACAGGGGGCAATAATGAAAAACTGTTTTTT. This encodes CASSSATTGGNNEKLFF. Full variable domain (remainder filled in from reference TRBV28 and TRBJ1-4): DVKVTQSSRYLVKRTGEKVFLECVQDMDHENMFWYRQDPGLGLRLIYFSYDVKMKEKGDIPEGYSVSREKKERFSLILESASTNQTSMYLCASSSATTGGNNEKLFFGSGTQLSVL.